This T cell receptor beta chain was recovered during a study of response to subunit inactivated influenza vaccine. This clonotype occurred a few times. Its antigen is not known. MiXCR, applied by TCRdb to the RT-PCR reads, yields one record per CDR3 protein. The sample yields approximately 200,000 distinct CDR3 sequences, approximately 15% seen once. Study-wide results and limits: After each seasonal influenza vaccination, few new T cells are recruited, the authors suggested.

The CDR3 extends over 16 amino acids. With V trimmed by 5 bases and J by 2 bases, 3 bases remained unmatched. This material consisted of CD8+ T cells sorted from PBMCs, taken 5 days after vaccination. The genes are TRBV12-3 or TRBV12-4 and TRBJ2-6, with 10 bases lining up with TRBD1. The receptor was derived from a man in his fifties who received an inactivated influenza vaccine. The CDR3 DNA reads as TGTGCCAGCAGTCCGGGGACAGGGGCTGGGGCCAACGTCCTGACTTTC. Its translation is CASSPGTGAGANVLTF.